The present T cell receptor (beta chain) was sequenced within a study of OX40 agonist ivuxolimab in advanced cancers. At the level of the study: People in dose escalation had one of these cancers: hepatocellular carcinoma, melanoma, renal cell or head and neck cancer.

Germline CDR1 and CDR2: SGHKS and YYEKEE (reference sequence). This CDR3 comprises 14 residues. Trimming cost V 3 bases and J 0 bases, with 8 bases left between them. Some clones are missing from TCRdb's copy, which holds only in-frame ones; the method was immunoSEQ multiplex PCR. The table records 30,000 to 35,000 clones, roughly 79% of them present only once. This chain connects TRBV5-5 to TRBJ2-3; D uncertain. This receptor was identified in an adult with an advanced solid tumor such as melanoma, head and neck, liver or kidney cancer. Specimen: CD4+ or CD8+ T cells sorted from blood, collected in a trial of the OX40 agonist ivuxolimab. The CDR3 spells CASSSLTSTDTQYF. The CDR3 nucleotides read TGTGCCAGCAGCTCCTTGACAAGCACAGATACGCAGTATTTT.